This TCR beta chain emerged from a study of blood T cell repertoires in COVID-19. Across the whole study: Whether acute or convalescent, the COVID-19 samples came from the United States, Italy and Spain. T cells, B-cell-depleted T cells, or PBMCs supplied cDNA or gDNA.

V was clipped by 7 bases and J by 5 bases, with 17 bases between them. Germline V gene sequence: CDR1 MNHEY, CDR2 SVGAGI. The CDR3 length is 15 residues. Sequencing used immunoSEQ multiplex PCR; TCRdb keeps in-frame clones, though not all of them. The top ten clones hold approximately 11% of a sample with over 250,000 clones, approximately 85% of them seen once. This sequence joins TRBV6-5 and TRBJ1-4, with D possibly being TRBD1 (6 bases). The sequenced material came from peripheral blood. This clonotype originated in a woman in her 70s with acute or convalescent COVID-19. The CDR3 region has the DNA TGTGCCAGCACGGGGGGCGCCGTGGGAAATGAAAAACTGTTTTTT. It is translated as CASTGGAVGNEKLFF.